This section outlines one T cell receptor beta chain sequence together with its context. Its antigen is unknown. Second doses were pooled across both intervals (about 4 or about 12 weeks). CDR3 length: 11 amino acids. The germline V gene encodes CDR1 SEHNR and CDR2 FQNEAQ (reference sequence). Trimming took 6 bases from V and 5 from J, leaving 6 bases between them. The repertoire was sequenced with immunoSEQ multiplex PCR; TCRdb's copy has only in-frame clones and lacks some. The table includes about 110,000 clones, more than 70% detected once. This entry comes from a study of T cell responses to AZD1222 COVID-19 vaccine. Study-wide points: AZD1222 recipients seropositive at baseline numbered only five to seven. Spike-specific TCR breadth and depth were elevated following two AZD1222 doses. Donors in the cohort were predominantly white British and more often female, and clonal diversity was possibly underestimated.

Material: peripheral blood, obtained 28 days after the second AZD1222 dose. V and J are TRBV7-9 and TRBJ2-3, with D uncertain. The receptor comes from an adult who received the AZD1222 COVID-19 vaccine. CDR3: CASSLKDTQYF. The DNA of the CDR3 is TGTGCCAGCAGTTTAAAAGATACGCAGTATTTT.